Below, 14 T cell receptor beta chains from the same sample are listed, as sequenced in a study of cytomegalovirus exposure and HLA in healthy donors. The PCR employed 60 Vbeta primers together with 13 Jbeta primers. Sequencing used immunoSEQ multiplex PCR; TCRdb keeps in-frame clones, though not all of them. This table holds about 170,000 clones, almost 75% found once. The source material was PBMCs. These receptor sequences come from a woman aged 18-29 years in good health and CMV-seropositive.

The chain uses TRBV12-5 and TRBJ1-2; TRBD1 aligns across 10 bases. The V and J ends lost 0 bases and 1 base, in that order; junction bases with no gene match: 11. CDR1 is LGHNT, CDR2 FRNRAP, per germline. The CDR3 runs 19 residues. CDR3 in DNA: TGTGCTAGTGGTTTGGTACCCCAAAAAGGACAGGGGGATAACTATGGCTACACCTTC. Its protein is CASGLVPQKGQGDNYGYTF. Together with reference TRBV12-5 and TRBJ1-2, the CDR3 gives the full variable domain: DARVTQTPRHKVTEMGQEVTMRCQPILGHNTVFWYRQTMMQGLELLAYFRNRAPLDDSGMPKDRFSAEMPDATLATLKIQPSEPRDSAVYFCASGLVPQKGQGDNYGYTFGSGTRLTVV.

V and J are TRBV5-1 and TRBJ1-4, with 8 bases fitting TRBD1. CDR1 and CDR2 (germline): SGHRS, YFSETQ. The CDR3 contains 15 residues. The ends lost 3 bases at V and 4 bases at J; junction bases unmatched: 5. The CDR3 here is CASSWDDRGNEKLFF. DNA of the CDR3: TGCGCCAGCAGCTGGGATGACAGGGGTAATGAAAAACTGTTTTTT.

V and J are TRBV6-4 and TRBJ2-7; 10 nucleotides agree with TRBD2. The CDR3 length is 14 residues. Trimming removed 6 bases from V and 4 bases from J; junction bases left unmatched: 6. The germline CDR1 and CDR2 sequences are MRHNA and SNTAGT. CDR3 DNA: TGTGCCAGCAGAACCGGGACTAGCGCTTACGAGCAGTACTTC. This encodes CASRTGTSAYEQYF.

This CDR3 is CSGGQGAVTEAFF. CDR3 sequence (DNA): TGCAGCGGTGGACAGGGGGCCGTCACTGAAGCTTTCTTT. The chain uses TRBV29-1 and TRBJ1-1; 11 bases are shared with TRBD1. Losses at the gene ends were 7 bases for V and 4 bases for J; bases not matched to a gene: 5. Per the germline V gene, CDR1 is SQVTM and CDR2 is ANQGSEA. This CDR3 has 13 residues.

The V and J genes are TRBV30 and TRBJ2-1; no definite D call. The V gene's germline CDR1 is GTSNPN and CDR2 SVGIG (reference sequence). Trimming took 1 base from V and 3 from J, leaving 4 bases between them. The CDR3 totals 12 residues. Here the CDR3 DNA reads TGTGCCTGGAGTGGAGTCTACAATGAGCAGTTCTTC. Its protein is CAWSGVYNEQFF.

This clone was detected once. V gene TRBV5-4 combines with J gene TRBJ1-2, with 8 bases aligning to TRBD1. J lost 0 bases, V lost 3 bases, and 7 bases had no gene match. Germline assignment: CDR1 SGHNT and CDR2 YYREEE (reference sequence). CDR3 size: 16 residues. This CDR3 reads CASSWNPGQANYGYTF. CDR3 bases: TGTGCCAGCAGCTGGAATCCGGGACAGGCTAACTATGGCTACACCTTC. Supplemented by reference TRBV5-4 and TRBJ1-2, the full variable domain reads ETGVTQSPTHLIKTRGQQVTLRCSSQSGHNTVSWYQQALGQGPQFIFQYYREEENGRGNFPPRFSGLQFPNYSSELNVNALELDDSALYLCASSWNPGQANYGYTFGSGTRLTVV.

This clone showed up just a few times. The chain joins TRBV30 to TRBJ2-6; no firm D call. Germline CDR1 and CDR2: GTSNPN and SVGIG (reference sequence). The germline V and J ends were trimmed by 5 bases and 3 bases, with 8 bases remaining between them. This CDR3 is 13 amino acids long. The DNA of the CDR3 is TGTGCCTGGGCCGTAGATGGGGCCAACGTCCTGACTTTC. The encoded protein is CAWAVDGANVLTF. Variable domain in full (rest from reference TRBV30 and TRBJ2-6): SQTIHQWPATLVQPVGSPLSLECTVEGTSNPNLYWYRQAAGRGLQLLFYSVGIGQISSEVPQNLSASRPQDRQFILSSKKLLLSDSGFYLCAWAVDGANVLTFGAGSRLTVL.

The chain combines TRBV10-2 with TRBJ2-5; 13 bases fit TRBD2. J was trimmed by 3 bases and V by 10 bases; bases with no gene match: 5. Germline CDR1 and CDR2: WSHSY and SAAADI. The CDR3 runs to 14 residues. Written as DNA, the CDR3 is TGCGCCATCAGGACTAGCGGGGGAGAAGAGACCCAGTACTTC. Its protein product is CAIRTSGGEETQYF.

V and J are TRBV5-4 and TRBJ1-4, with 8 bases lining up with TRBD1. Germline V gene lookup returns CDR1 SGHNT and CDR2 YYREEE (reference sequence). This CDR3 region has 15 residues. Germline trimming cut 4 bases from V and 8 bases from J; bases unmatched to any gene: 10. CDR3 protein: CASSPDRDRTEKLFF. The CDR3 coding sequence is TGTGCCAGCAGCCCAGACCGGGACAGGACCGAAAAACTGTTTTTT.

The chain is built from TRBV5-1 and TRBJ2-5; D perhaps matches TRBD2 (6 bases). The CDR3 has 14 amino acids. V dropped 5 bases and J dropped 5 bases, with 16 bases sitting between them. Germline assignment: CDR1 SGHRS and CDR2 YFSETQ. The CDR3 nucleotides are TGCGCCAGCAGTCGACGGGCGGGGTGGGAGACCCAGTACTTC. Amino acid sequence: CASSRRAGWETQYF.

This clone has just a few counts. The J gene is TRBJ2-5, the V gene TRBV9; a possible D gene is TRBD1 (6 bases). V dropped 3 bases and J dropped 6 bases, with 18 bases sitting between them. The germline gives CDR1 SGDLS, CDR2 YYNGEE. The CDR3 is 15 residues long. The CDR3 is CASSGGWGLGQTQYF. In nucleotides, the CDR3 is TGTGCCAGCAGCGGGGGTTGGGGGCTGGGACAGACCCAGTACTTC.

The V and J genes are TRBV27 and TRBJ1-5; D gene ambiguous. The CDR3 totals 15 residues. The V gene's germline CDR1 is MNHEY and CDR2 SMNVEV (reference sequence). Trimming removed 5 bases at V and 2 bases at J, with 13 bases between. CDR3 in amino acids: CASSTAVRGNQPQHF. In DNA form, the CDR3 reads TGTGCCAGCAGTACCGCCGTGAGAGGCAATCAGCCCCAGCATTTT.

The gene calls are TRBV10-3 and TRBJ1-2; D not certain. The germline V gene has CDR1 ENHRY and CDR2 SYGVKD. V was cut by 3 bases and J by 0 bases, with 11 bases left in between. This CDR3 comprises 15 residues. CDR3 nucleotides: TGTGCCATCAGTGAATGGCGGGAGTCTAACTATGGCTACACCTTC. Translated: CAISEWRESNYGYTF.

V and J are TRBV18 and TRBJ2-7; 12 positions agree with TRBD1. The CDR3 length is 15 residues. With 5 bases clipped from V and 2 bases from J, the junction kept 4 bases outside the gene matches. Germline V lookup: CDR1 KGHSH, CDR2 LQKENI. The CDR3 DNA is TGTGCCAGCTCAACCGGGACAGGGGGCACCTACGAGCAGTACTTC. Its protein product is CASSTGTGGTYEQYF. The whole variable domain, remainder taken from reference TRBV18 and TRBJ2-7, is NAGVMQNPRHLVRRRGQEARLRCSPMKGHSHVYWYRQLPEEGLKFMVYLQKENIIDESGMPKERFSAEFPKEGPSILRIQQVVRGDSAAYFCASSTGTGGTYEQYFGPGTRLTVT.